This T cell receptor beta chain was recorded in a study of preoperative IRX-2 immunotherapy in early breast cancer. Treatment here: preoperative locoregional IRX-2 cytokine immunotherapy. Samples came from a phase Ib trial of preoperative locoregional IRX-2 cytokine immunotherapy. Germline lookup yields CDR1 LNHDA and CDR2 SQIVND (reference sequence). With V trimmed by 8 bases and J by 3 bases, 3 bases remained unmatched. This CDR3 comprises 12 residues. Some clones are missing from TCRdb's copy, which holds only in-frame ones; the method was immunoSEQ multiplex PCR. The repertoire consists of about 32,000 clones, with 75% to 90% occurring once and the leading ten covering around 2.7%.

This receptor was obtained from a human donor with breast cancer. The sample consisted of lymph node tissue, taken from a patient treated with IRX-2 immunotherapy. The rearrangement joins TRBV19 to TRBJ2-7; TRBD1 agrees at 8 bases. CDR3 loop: CASGTGYYEQYF. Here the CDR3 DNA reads TGTGCCAGTGGGACAGGATACTACGAGCAGTACTTC.